The 8 T cell receptor beta chains listed next were all sequenced from one sample in a study of CD8 T cells in Susac syndrome. Reverse transcription of roughly 0.45 to 1 ug RNA used random hexamers. TCRdb passed the immunoSEQ multiplex PCR reads through MiXCR, listing each CDR3 protein once. The data show about 71,000 distinct CDR3 sequences, nearly 96% seen once. Sequencing input: CD4+ T cells from PBMCs. These receptors originate from a human donor with multiple sclerosis.

V usage is TRBV20-1 and J usage is TRBJ2-5, with D unclear. CDR3 length: 14 amino acids. V lost 4 bases and J 5 bases, leaving 17 bases between the germline ends. From germline, CDR1 is DFQATT and CDR2 SNEGSKA (reference sequence). Here the CDR3 DNA reads TGCAGTGCTATAGCCGGCTCCAATGGGGAGACCCAGTACTTC. The encoded protein is CSAIAGSNGETQYF.

V and J are TRBV7-8 and TRBJ1-2; 8 bases are shared with TRBD1. Trimming cost V 5 bases and J 8 bases; bases outside gene matches: 10. The CDR3 consists of 14 residues. Germline values: CDR1 SGHVS, CDR2 FQNEAQ. As DNA, the CDR3 is TGTGCCAGCAGCCCACGGACAGGGTTTAAAGGCTACACCTTC. This sequence encodes CASSPRTGFKGYTF.

This chain links TRBV7-2 with TRBJ2-1; D is perhaps TRBD1 (6 bases). CDR3 length: 15 amino acids. Looked up from germline, CDR1 is SGHTA and CDR2 is FQGNSA. V was clipped by 5 bases and J by 0 bases, with 11 bases between them. This CDR3 is CASSQGTDSYNEQFF. In DNA, the CDR3 is TGTGCCAGCAGCCAGGGGACGGACTCCTACAATGAGCAGTTCTTC.

The chain combines TRBV5-4 with TRBJ2-3; D call uncertain. The V end lost 0 bases, the J end lost 4 bases, and 6 bases lay between the germline ends. The CDR3 spans 13 residues. Germline values: CDR1 SGHNT, CDR2 YYREEE (reference sequence). The CDR3 sequence: CASSLDPPDTQYF. CDR3 bases: TGTGCCAGCAGCTTGGATCCCCCAGATACGCAGTATTTT.

The J gene is TRBJ1-4, the V gene TRBV30; D uncertain. In germline, CDR1 is GTSNPN, CDR2 SVGIG (reference sequence). With 6 bases removed from V and 8 bases from J, the gap between germline ends came to 16 bases. The CDR3 runs 13 residues. The CDR3 reads CACGPQETEKLFF. Written as DNA, the CDR3 is TGTGCCTGTGGACCCCAAGAGACGGAAAAACTGTTTTTT.

The chain carries TRBV12-3 or TRBV12-4 and TRBJ1-2; TRBD1 is a possible D gene (5 bases). This CDR3 contains 13 residues. Trimming left V 3 bases short and J 6 bases short, with 11 bases between. CDR3 DNA sequence: TGTGCCAGCAGTTTGAGGACATACGATGGCTACACCTTC. Protein sequence: CASSLRTYDGYTF.

This sequence joins TRBV3-1 and TRBJ1-2, with 7 bases lining up with TRBD1. J gave up 7 bases and V 0 bases, and 14 bases lay outside the gene matches. The CDR3 loop spans 17 amino acids. Germline CDR1 is LGHDT and CDR2 is YNNKEL (reference sequence). The CDR3 reads CASSQDGRGIFGGGYTF. DNA for the CDR3: TGTGCCAGCAGCCAAGACGGCAGGGGGATCTTCGGAGGTGGCTACACCTTC.

This clonotype was detected only a few times. The genes are TRBV7-9 and TRBJ2-7; 9 bases map to TRBD1. The CDR3 is 13 residues long. Germline V gene data show CDR1 as SEHNR and CDR2 as FQNEAQ (reference sequence). V was clipped by 5 bases and J by 5 bases; unmatched bases: 4. Here the CDR3 DNA reads TGTGCCAGCAGCAGGGGACAGGGCAACGAGCAGTACTTC. It specifies CASSRGQGNEQYF.